The 8 T cell receptor beta chains in this list originate from one sample, sequenced in a study of shared clonotypes between healthy human individuals. The table came from immunoSEQ multiplex PCR; TCRdb's copy has only in-frame clones and leaves some out. The table shows approximately 2,300,000 clones, with around 92% occurring only once. Material: naive CD4+ T cells from PBMCs. The subset: CD45RA+ positively selected. These receptors came from a man between 18 and 35 years old in good health. Some clones in this sample may be carry-over from other donors' samples.

As to this clone: Other DNA sequences of this sample code for an identical CDR3. This chain joins TRBV7-9 and TRBJ1-2; D unresolved. The CDR3 has 13 residues. The V and J ends lost 0 bases and 2 bases respectively, with 4 bases between them. Germline V gene lookup returns CDR1 SEHNR and CDR2 FQNEAQ (reference sequence). The CDR3 here is CASSLAGNYGYTF. CDR3 nucleotides: TGTGCCAGCAGCTTAGCGGGCAACTATGGCTACACCTTC.

The sample holds a few counts of this clone. This chain uses TRBV7-3 with TRBJ2-5; TRBD2 aligns across 9 bases. CDR3 length equals 16 residues. The germline gives CDR1 SGHTA, CDR2 FQGTGA. Trimming took 5 bases from V and 4 from J; bases not matched to a gene: 11. CDR3 amino acids: CASSPGIAGVLETQYF. As DNA, the CDR3 is TGTGCCAGCAGCCCTGGTATAGCGGGAGTTTTAGAGACCCAGTACTTC.

This clone was observed once. The V gene is TRBV5-6, the J gene TRBJ1-2; tentative D call: TRBD1 (6 bases). This CDR3 is built from 16 residues. Trimming left V 2 bases short and J 4 bases short, with 18 bases between. Germline values: CDR1 SGHDT, CDR2 YYEEEE. DNA of the CDR3: TGTGCCAGCAGCTTCAACCAGGGGAGGGTTTTCTATGGCTACACCTTC. Its translation is CASSFNQGRVFYGYTF.

This clone was observed a handful of times. The chain combines TRBV5-1 with TRBJ1-5, with 7 bases that match TRBD1. J was trimmed by 4 bases and V by 0 bases; bases with no gene match: 4. Germline-derived CDR1 and CDR2 are SGHRS and YFSETQ. The CDR3 totals 15 residues. In nucleotides, the CDR3 is TGCGCCAGCAGCTTGGGGGGACAGACGAATCAGCCCCAGCATTTT. It specifies CASSLGGQTNQPQHF.

The CDR3 bases are TGTGCCAGCATGAGGCAGGGACCCTATGGCTACACCTTC. Translating it yields CASMRQGPYGYTF. The chain has TRBV28 and TRBJ1-2; tentative D call: TRBD1 (5 bases). This CDR3 is 13 amino acids long. Germline values: CDR1 MDHEN, CDR2 SYDVKM. V lost 7 bases to trimming and J lost 4 bases, with 13 bases between them.

V is TRBV5-4 and J is TRBJ2-7; 7 bases are a match to TRBD2. In germline, CDR1 is SGHNT, CDR2 YYREEE (reference sequence). The CDR3 is 15 amino acids. With V trimmed by 4 bases and J by 0 bases, 7 bases remained unmatched. CDR3 loop: CASSSGTSSSYEQYF. Here the CDR3 DNA reads TGTGCCAGCAGCAGCGGGACGTCAAGCTCCTACGAGCAGTACTTC.

This clone was found once. The chain employs TRBV28 and TRBJ2-1, with 10 bases aligning to TRBD2. The J segment lost 6 bases and the V segment lost 9 bases, leaving 11 bases of the junction unmatched. The germline V gene has CDR1 MDHEN and CDR2 SYDVKM. CDR3 length: 15 residues. CDR3 in amino acids: CASLAGVESGNEQFF. The DNA for the CDR3 is TGTGCCAGTCTAGCGGGAGTCGAGTCCGGCAATGAGCAGTTCTTC.

The J gene is TRBJ2-3, the V gene TRBV29-1; tentatively, D is TRBD2 (6 bases). Trimming removed 4 bases at V and 1 base at J, with 9 bases between. Germline assignment: CDR1 SQVTM and CDR2 ANQGSEA. The CDR3 length is 13 residues. This chain's CDR3 is CSVVREGTDTQYF. The DNA for the CDR3 is TGCAGCGTTGTGAGGGAGGGCACAGATACGCAGTATTTT.